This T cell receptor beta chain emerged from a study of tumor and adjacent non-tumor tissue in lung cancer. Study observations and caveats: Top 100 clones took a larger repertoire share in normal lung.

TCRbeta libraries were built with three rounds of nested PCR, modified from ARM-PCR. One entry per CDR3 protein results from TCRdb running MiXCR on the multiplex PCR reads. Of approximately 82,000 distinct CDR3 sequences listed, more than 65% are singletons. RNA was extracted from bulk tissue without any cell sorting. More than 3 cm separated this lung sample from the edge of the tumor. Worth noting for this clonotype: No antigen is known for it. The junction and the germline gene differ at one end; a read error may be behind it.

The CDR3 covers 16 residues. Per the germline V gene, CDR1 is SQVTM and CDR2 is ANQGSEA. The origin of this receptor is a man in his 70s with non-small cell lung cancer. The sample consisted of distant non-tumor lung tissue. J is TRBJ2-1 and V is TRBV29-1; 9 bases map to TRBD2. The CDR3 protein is CSVAGNSGSTSNEQLF. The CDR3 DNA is TGCAGCGTCGCCGGGAATAGCGGGAGTACGAGCAATGAGCAGTTGTTC.